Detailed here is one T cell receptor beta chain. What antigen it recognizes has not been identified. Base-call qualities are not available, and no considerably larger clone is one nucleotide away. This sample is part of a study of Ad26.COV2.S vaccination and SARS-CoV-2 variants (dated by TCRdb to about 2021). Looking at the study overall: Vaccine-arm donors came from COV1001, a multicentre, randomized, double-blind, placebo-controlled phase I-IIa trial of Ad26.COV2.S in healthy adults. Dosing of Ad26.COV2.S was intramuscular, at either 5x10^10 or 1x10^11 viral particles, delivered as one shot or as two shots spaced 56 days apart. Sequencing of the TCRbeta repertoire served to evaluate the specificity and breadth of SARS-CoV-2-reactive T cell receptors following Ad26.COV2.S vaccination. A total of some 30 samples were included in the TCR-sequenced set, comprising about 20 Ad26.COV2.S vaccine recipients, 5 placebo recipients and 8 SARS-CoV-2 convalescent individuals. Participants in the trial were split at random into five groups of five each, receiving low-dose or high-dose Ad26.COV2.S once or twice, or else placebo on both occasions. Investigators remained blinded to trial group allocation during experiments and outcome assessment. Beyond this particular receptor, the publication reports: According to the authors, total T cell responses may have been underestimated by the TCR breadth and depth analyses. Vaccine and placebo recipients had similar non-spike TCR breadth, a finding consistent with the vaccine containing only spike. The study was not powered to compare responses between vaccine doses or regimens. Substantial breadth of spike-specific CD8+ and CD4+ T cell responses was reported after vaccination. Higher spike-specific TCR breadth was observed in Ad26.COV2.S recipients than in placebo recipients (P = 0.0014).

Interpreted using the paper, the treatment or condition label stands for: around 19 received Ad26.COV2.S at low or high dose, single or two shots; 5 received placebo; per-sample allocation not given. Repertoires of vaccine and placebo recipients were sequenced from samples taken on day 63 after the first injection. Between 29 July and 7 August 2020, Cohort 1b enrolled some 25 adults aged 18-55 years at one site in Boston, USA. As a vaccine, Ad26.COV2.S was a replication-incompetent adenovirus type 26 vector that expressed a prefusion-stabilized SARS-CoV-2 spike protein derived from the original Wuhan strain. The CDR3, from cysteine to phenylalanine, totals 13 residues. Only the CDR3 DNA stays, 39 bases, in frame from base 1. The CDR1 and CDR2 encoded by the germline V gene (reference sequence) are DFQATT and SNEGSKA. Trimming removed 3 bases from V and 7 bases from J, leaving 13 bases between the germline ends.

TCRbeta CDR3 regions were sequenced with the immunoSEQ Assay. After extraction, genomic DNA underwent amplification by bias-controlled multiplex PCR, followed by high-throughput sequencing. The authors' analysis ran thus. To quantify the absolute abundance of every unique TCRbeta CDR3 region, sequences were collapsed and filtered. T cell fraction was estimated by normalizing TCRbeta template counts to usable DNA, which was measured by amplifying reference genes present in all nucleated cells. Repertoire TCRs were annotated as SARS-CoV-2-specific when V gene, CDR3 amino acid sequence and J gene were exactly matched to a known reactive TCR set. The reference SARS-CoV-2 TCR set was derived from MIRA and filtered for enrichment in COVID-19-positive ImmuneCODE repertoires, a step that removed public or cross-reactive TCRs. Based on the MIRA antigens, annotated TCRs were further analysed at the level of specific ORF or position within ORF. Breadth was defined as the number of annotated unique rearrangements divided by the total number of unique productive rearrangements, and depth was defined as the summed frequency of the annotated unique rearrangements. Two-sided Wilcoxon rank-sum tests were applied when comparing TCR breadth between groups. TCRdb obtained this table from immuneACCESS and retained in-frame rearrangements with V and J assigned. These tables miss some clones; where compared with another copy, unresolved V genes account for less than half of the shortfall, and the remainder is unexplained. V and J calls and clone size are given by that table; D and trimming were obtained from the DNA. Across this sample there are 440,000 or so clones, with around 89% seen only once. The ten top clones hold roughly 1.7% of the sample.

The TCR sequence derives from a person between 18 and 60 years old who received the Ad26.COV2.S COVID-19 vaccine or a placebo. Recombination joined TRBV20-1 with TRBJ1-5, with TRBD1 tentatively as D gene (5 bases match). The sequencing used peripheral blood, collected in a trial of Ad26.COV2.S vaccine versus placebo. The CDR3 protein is CSASPRGGQPQHF. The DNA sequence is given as TGCAGTGCTAGTCCCCGGGGCGGCCAGCCCCAGCATTTT.